Given below is one T cell receptor beta chain in context. The ends lost 0 bases at V and 0 bases at J; junction bases unmatched: 9. The CDR3 is made up of 20 amino acids. CDR1 and CDR2 (germline): LGHDT, YNNKEL (reference sequence). The record originates from a study of blood T cell repertoires in COVID-19. Study-wide background: The study drew acute and convalescent COVID-19 samples from the United States, Italy and Spain.

Measured with immunoSEQ multiplex PCR; TCRdb has only the in-frame clones, and not every one. This sample has tens of thousands of clones, with approximately 87% found just once. The V and J genes are TRBV3-1 (or the pseudogene TRBV3-2) and TRBJ2-1; TRBD2 aligns across 12 bases. Material: peripheral blood. The clonotype was recovered from a woman aged 80 or older with acute or convalescent COVID-19. The CDR3 region is CASSQEGPSGGAVSYNEQFF. The DNA for the CDR3 is TGTGCCAGCAGCCAAGAAGGCCCTAGCGGGGGGGCCGTCTCCTACAATGAGCAGTTCTTC.